A selection of T cell receptor beta chains follows, all from one sample in a study of cytomegalovirus exposure and HLA in healthy donors. Sequencing was performed with immunoSEQ multiplex PCR; in TCRdb, only in-frame clones are kept and a portion is missing. The sample consists of approximately 150,000 clones, 70% to 85% of them appearing once. The sample consisted of PBMCs. The receptors stem from a young man in good health and CMV-seropositive. The CDR3 runs from the conserved cysteine through the conserved F or W.

V,J,CDR3
TRBV5-6,TRBJ2-5,CASSLVAGGRETQYF
TRBV6-1,TRBJ2-6,CASSDGEGSGANVLTF
TRBV2,TRBJ2-2,CASSDRGTGELFF
TRBV11-2,TRBJ2-1,CASTTGLVTNNEQFF
TRBV5-6,TRBJ2-5,CASSFGGPGETQYF
TRBV27,TRBJ2-7,CASSSYRGQMYEQYF
TRBV5-4,TRBJ1-2,CASSPEGARTNYGYTF
TRBV30,TRBJ2-7,CAWSQGLLSYEQYF
TRBV9,TRBJ1-3,CASSLADARTSGNTIYF
TRBV10-3,TRBJ1-1,CAIRGDRGDTEAFF
TRBV5-1,TRBJ2-1,CASSSGLDNEQFF
TRBV5-4,TRBJ1-6,CASSLDRGYSYNSPLHF
TRBV9,TRBJ2-3,CASSVDQRSTDTQYF
TRBV7-6,TRBJ1-4,CASSDPTGTNEKLFF
TRBV6-5,TRBJ2-5,CASSPIPHSEETQYF
TRBV28,TRBJ2-1,CASSLRDREVDEQFF
TRBV5-4,TRBJ2-2,CASSATAGGTNTGELFF
TRBV28,TRBJ2-7,CASSYPFRGDSYEQYF
TRBV9,TRBJ1-2,CASSVSGQAIYGGYTF
TRBV6-1,TRBJ1-1,CASSELRVAFF
TRBV4-1,TRBJ1-4,CASSKDRGATNEKLFF
TRBV5-4,TRBJ2-5,CASSLSQGETQYF
TRBV9,TRBJ2-5,CASSVWDNQETQYF
TRBV7-6,TRBJ2-2,CASSLNRDIYTGELFF
TRBV29-1,TRBJ1-2,CSVEYGQGIGGYTF
TRBV27,TRBJ2-7,CASSLGSGGHEQYF
TRBV12-5,TRBJ2-1,CASVLRFRDEQFF
TRBV18,TRBJ2-5,CASSPGQSYQETQYF
TRBV6-5,TRBJ1-5,CASSSRQGGSNQPQHF
TRBV6-1,TRBJ2-5,CASGQAKRTQYF
TRBV9,TRBJ2-3,CASSSMGGGPTDTQYF
TRBV27,TRBJ2-7,CASSPGTSGLYEQYF
TRBV2,TRBJ2-1,CASSSEVQGYNEQFF
TRBV6-5,TRBJ2-2,CASRTVRNTGELFF
TRBV2,TRBJ2-5,CASRAGTDQETQYF
TRBV6-5,TRBJ2-3,CASSSVLSDTQYF
TRBV6-1,TRBJ1-1,CASSLRDRHNTEAFF
TRBV6-1,TRBJ2-7,CASSPGSRSYEQYF
TRBV9,TRBJ2-1,CASSSPYNEQFF
TRBV18,TRBJ1-4,CASSMVDRLGEKLFF
TRBV6-5,TRBJ2-2,CASSYARDRGTGELFF
TRBV5-6,TRBJ1-1,CASSLAGVTEAFF
TRBV4-1,TRBJ1-6,CASSQDGLGGYNSPLHF
TRBV5-1,TRBJ2-6,CASSFLPFGTGANVLTF
TRBV4-1,TRBJ2-1,CASSLTSGGDNEQFF
TRBV13,TRBJ2-1,CASSSQGAGYNEQFF
TRBV28,TRBJ1-1,CASSLGGRLAFF